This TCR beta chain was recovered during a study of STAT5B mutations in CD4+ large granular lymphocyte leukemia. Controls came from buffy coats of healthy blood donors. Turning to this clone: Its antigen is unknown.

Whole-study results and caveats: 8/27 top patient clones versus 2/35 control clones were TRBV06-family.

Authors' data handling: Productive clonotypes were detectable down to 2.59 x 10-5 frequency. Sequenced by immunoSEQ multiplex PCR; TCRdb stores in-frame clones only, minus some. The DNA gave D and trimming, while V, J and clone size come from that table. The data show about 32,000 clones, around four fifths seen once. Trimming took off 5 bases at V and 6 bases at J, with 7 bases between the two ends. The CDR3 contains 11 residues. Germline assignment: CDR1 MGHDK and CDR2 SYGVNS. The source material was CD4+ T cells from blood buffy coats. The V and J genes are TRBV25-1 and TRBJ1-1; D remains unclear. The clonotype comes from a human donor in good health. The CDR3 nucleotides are TGTGCCAGCAGTAACCTCGCTGAAGCTTTCTTT. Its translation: CASSNLAEAFF.